Reported below is one T cell receptor beta chain. The germline V gene has CDR1 SGHVS and CDR2 FQNEAQ. Trimming cost V 3 bases and J 8 bases, with 16 bases left between them. CDR3 length equals 14 residues. The sample belongs to a study of shared clonotypes between healthy human individuals. Assay used: immunoSEQ multiplex PCR; TCRdb lists only in-frame clones, some missing. This repertoire shows approximately 1.5 million clones, approximately 98.5% found once; its top ten account for around 0.33%. Input material: naive CD4+ T cells sorted from blood. The sample's subset: CD45RA+ positively selected. The clonotype was recovered from a man under 40 in good health. The chain couples TRBV7-8 to TRBJ1-2; D perhaps matches TRBD1 (5 bases). DNA for the CDR3: TGTGCCAGCAGCTTGGTCGCGAGGAAGGGGGGCTACACCTTC. Translating it yields CASSLVARKGGYTF.